What follows is one T cell receptor beta chain and its context. Its antigen is not known. This record comes from a study of cytomegalovirus exposure and HLA in healthy donors. Findings and caveats of the study: In vitro data verified a few CMV-associated chains as specific for CMV antigens. Listed as cytomegalovirus-associated were 164 TCR beta chains. As a later analysis showed, several of the most significant clusters appeared to be linked to common viral pathogens. With high specificity and sensitivity, the classifier reportedly diagnosed cytomegalovirus status.

Researchers ran the PCR with 60 Vbeta and 13 Jbeta primers. This table comes from immunoSEQ multiplex PCR, and its TCRdb copy is limited to in-frame clones, with some not included. The sample holds 150,000 to 200,000 clones, over 75% seen once. This receptor was obtained from a human donor in good health. The sample was PBMCs.

The chain's CDR3 is CASSTSGAYNEQFF. The CDR3 bases are TGTGCCAGCAGCACTAGCGGGGCCTACAATGAGCAGTTCTTC. This chain uses TRBV6-6 with TRBJ2-1, with TRBD2 matching over 10 bases. The germline CDR1 and CDR2 sequences are MNHNY and SVGAGI (reference sequence). The CDR3 contains 14 residues. The junction had 1 base not matched to a gene; V was cut back by 6 bases and J by 2 bases.